This T cell receptor (beta chain) was documented in a study of shared clonotypes between healthy human individuals. General study points: Non-shared clonotypes were found to have lower generation probabilities than the clonotypes that were shared by all four of the sorted-subset donors.

The V end was cut by 2 bases, the J end by 5 bases, with 16 bases between. Germline V CDR1 and CDR2: SGHAT, FQNNGV. This CDR3 has 16 amino acids. Naive CD8 populations comprised CD45RO-negative cells positively selected for CCR7, excluding terminally differentiated effector memory CD45RA+ cells. A note on this clone: What it binds is unknown.

TCRdb's copy holds only in-frame clones and misses some; the assay was immunoSEQ multiplex PCR. The sample includes more than 2 million clones, about 95% of them seen just once. Material: naive CD8+ T cells sorted from blood. The rearrangement joins TRBV11-2 to TRBJ2-4; D ambiguous. The clonotype was recovered from a man aged 18-30 years in good health. In DNA, the CDR3 is TGTGCCAGCAGCTTACCCCAGTACACCGGTCAAAACATTCAGTACTTC. It codes for CASSLPQYTGQNIQYF. Full variable domain (rest looked up from reference TRBV11-2 and TRBJ2-4): EAGVAQSPRYKIIEKRQSVAFWCNPISGHATLYWYQQILGQGPKLLIQFQNNGVVDDSQLPKDRFSAERLKGVDSTLKIQPAKLEDSAVYLCASSLPQYTGQNIQYFGAGTRLSVL.